The T cell receptor (beta chain) described here comes from a study of human T cells and chemical hapten exposure. The time point was: patch test 1, 2 weeks after DPC sensitization. As for treatment: therapeutic diphenylcyclopropenone sensitization with weekly scalp DPC. This clonotype came up a few times. Library preparation tagged each individual cDNA molecule with a unique molecular identifier. TCRdb called the RACE reads again in MiXCR, with one record for every CDR3 protein. The sample holds 150,000 to 200,000 distinct CDR3 sequences, roughly 14% seen once. Trimming pared 2 bases from V and 8 bases from J, leaving 9 bases between. The CDR3 runs to 13 residues. Germline V gene sequence: CDR1 SGHTA, CDR2 FQGNSA.

This specimen consisted of whole blood, obtained in connection with sensitization to the hapten diphenylcyclopropenone (DPC). The clonotype was recovered from a woman in her twenties or thirties with alopecia areata. Some clones in this sample may be carry-over from other donors' samples. The chain couples TRBV7-2 to TRBJ1-4; D not resolved. As DNA, the CDR3 is TGTGCCAGCAGCTTAAATATGGTAGAAAAACTGTTTTTT. It yields the protein CASSLNMVEKLFF.